The rows below give T cell receptor beta chains drawn from one sample of a study of CD8 T cells in ankylosing spondylitis. TCRdb recomputed calls from the 5' RACE reads with MiXCR, one row per CDR3 protein. The table has approximately 210,000 distinct CDR3 sequences, around 13% seen once. Material: blood, either unsorted or a sorted T cell fraction (not recorded which). The source of these receptors is a male donor with ankylosing spondylitis or in good health (not recorded which). CDR3s include the opening cysteine and the closing phenylalanine or tryptophan. D genes are given only for firm matches. Clone size appears in some rows only: once, few, many, or a class for an expanded clone.

- | TRBJ2-7 | - | TRBV2 | TGTGCCAGCATAGGGGGGGGAGGGTACGAGCAGTACTTC | CASIGGGGYEQYF
TRBD2 | TRBJ2-3 | - | TRBV6-5 | TGTGCCAGCAGTTTCGCTAGCGGGGGAGATACGCAGTATTTT | CASSFASGGDTQYF
- | TRBJ1-5 | few | TRBV9 | TGTGCCAGCAGCGTGGGGGGCGGGTACAATCAGCCCCAGCATTTT | CASSVGGGYNQPQHF
- | TRBJ2-1 | many | TRBV7-9 | TGTGCCAGCAGCTTGGGGTCCTCCTACAATGAGCAGTTCTTC | CASSLGSSYNEQFF
- | TRBJ2-4 | - | TRBV2 | TGTGCCAGCAGTGAAGGGGGGGCTCTGTACTTC | CASSEGGALYF
- | TRBJ1-5 | - | TRBV3-1 | TGTGCCAGCAGCCGTACAGGGAGCAATCAGCCCCAGCATTTT | CASSRTGSNQPQHF
- | TRBJ2-7 | many | TRBV12-3/TRBV12-4 | TGTGCCAGTTTGTCGACCGACCTCTACGAGCAGTACTTC | CASLSTDLYEQYF
- | TRBJ2-7 | few | TRBV30 | TGTGCCTGGAGTGTACAGGTAGGGTCCTACGAGCAGTACTTC | CAWSVQVGSYEQYF
- | TRBJ2-7 | few | TRBV12-3/TRBV12-4 | TGTGCCAGCCTGCTTCTAGGGGGGGCGGGTGAGCAGTACTTC | CASLLLGGAGEQYF
TRBD1 | TRBJ1-4 | few | TRBV25-1 | TGTGCCAGCAGTGAGGGGTGGGGGACAGGGAGTCCCTTTAATGAAAAACTGTTTTTT | CASSEGWGTGSPFNEKLFF
- | TRBJ1-2 | - | TRBV4-1 | TGCGCCAGCAGCCAAGACGATCCCGACGAGGATGGCTACACCTTC | CASSQDDPDEDGYTF
- | TRBJ2-3 | once | TRBV12-3/TRBV12-4 | TGTGCCAGCAGTCTCGAGGCCCACCCGCCCCTTCTCACAGATACGCAGTATTTT | CASSLEAHPPLLTDTQYF
- | TRBJ2-7 | few | TRBV4-1 | TGCGCCAGCAGCCTTCGACAGTCGGGGTTTTACGAGCAGTACTTC | CASSLRQSGFYEQYF
TRBD2 | TRBJ2-1 | - | TRBV9 | TGTGCCAGCAGCGGGGGTGTAGCGGGAGATGAGCAGTTCTTC | CASSGGVAGDEQFF
- | TRBJ2-1 | few | TRBV5-1 | TGCGCCAGCAGCTTGGGAGCGGGTAGTAATGAGCAGTTCTTC | CASSLGAGSNEQFF
- | TRBJ2-5 | few | TRBV30 | TGTGCCTGTTCGGACGGCCAAGAGACCCAGTACTTC | CACSDGQETQYF
TRBD1 | TRBJ1-5 | many | TRBV12-3/TRBV12-4 | TGTGCCAGCAGTTCCCGAATGGACAGGGGGAATCAGCCCCAGCATTTT | CASSSRMDRGNQPQHF
- | TRBJ2-7 | few | TRBV4-1 | TGCGCCAGCAGCCAAACCAGCGCTAGCTCCTACGAGCAGTACTTC | CASSQTSASSYEQYF
- | TRBJ1-2 | many | TRBV2 | TGTGCCAGCAGTGAACTACCGAACTATGGCTACACCTTC | CASSELPNYGYTF
- | TRBJ1-4 | few | TRBV5-6 | TGTGCCAGCAGCTTGGGCGCAGGGGTGGATGAAAAACTGTTTTTT | CASSLGAGVDEKLFF
TRBD1 | TRBJ2-3 | few | TRBV7-2 | TGTGCCAGCAGCTTGGGGGGACAGGGTGAAGATACGCAGTATTTT | CASSLGGQGEDTQYF
- | TRBJ2-3 | - | TRBV5-1 | TGCGCCAGCAGCTTAGTCAGGATCACAGATACGCAGTATTTT | CASSLVRITDTQYF
- | TRBJ1-1 | - | TRBV29-1 | TGCAGCGTTCAGAGGGCCACAGAAGCTTTCTTT | CSVQRATEAFF
TRBD2 | TRBJ2-7 | few | TRBV20-1 | TGCAGTGCACCAACTAGCGGGAGGATCCACGAGCAGTACTTC | CSAPTSGRIHEQYF
- | TRBJ1-2 | - | TRBV2 | TGTGCCAGAGCGCAGGGGCCCCAGAGGAACACCTTC | CARAQGPQRNTF
- | TRBJ2-5 | - | TRBV15 | TGTGCCACCAGCAGAGATAGGGCGGAGACCCAGTACTTC | CATSRDRAETQYF
TRBD2 | TRBJ2-5 | - | TRBV15 | TGTGCCACCCGACTAGCGGGAGGGGAGACCCAGTACTTC | CATRLAGGETQYF
TRBD2 | TRBJ2-1 | many | TRBV6-4 | TGTGCCAGCAGTGACCACGGGACTAGCGGCTACAATGAGCAGTTCTTC | CASSDHGTSGYNEQFF
TRBD1 | TRBJ2-1 | few | TRBV30 | TGTGCCTGGAGTGTAGCGGACAGGGAATACGGTGAGCAGTTCTTC | CAWSVADREYGEQFF
- | TRBJ2-7 | - | TRBV2 | TGTGCCAGCAGTGATAGAGACAGGCACTACGAGCAGTACTTC | CASSDRDRHYEQYF
TRBD1 | TRBJ2-7 | many | TRBV5-1 | TGCGCCAGCAGCACCACACAGGGGAACGAGCAGTACTTC | CASSTTQGNEQYF
- | TRBJ1-2 | - | TRBV20-1 | TGCAGTGCTAGTGGCAGGGATATCTCTGGCTACACCTTC | CSASGRDISGYTF
TRBD1 | TRBJ1-1 | many | TRBV5-1 | TGCGCCAGCAGCTCCGGGGACAGGGAGAACACTGAAGCTTTCTTT | CASSSGDRENTEAFF
- | TRBJ2-5 | few | TRBV10-2 | TGCGCCAGCAGTGAGTCGGGGTACAAACAAGAGACCCAGTACTTC | CASSESGYKQETQYF
- | TRBJ1-1 | - | TRBV4-2 | TGTGCCAGCAGCCGTGGAGGGCAGTCTGATAAAGCTTTCTTT | CASSRGGQSDKAFF
- | TRBJ2-6 | - | TRBV7-8 | TGTGCCAGCAGCCCCCACCAGCGGGTCTACTCTGGGGCCAACGTCCTGACTTTC | CASSPHQRVYSGANVLTF
- | TRBJ2-1 | many | TRBV5-6 | TGTGCCAGCAGCTTGCCGGGGCGGGAGCAGTTCTTC | CASSLPGREQFF
TRBD2 | TRBJ2-3 | few | TRBV4-2 | TGTGCCAGCAGCCAAGAACTAGCGGGAGCAGATACGCAGTATTTT | CASSQELAGADTQYF
TRBD2 | TRBJ2-1 | few | TRBV11-2 | TGTGCCAGCAATCCGGGACTAGCTTCCTACAATGAGCAGTTCTTC | CASNPGLASYNEQFF
TRBD2 | TRBJ2-1 | - | TRBV12-3/TRBV12-4 | TGTGCCAGCTGTGAAGCGGGAGGGCCGGGCAGTGAGCAGTTCTTC | CASCEAGGPGSEQFF
TRBD1 | TRBJ1-2 | many | TRBV5-1 | TGCGCCAGCAGCTGGGGGACAGGGACATATGGCTACACCTTC | CASSWGTGTYGYTF
TRBD2 | TRBJ2-1 | many | TRBV5-1 | TGCGCCAGCAGCTTGGGTTGGACTAGTACCCTCTCCTACAATGAGCAGTTCTTC | CASSLGWTSTLSYNEQFF
- | TRBJ1-6 | few | TRBV27 | TGTGCCAGCGGGGCTTATAATTCACCCCTCCACTTT | CASGAYNSPLHF
- | TRBJ2-5 | - | TRBV7-2 | TGTGCCAGCAGCCCGGGATCAGCAGAGACCCAGTACTTC | CASSPGSAETQYF
- | TRBJ1-1 | many | TRBV27 | TGTGCCAGCAGTTTATTGGGTACCAGTGAAGCTTTCTTT | CASSLLGTSEAFF